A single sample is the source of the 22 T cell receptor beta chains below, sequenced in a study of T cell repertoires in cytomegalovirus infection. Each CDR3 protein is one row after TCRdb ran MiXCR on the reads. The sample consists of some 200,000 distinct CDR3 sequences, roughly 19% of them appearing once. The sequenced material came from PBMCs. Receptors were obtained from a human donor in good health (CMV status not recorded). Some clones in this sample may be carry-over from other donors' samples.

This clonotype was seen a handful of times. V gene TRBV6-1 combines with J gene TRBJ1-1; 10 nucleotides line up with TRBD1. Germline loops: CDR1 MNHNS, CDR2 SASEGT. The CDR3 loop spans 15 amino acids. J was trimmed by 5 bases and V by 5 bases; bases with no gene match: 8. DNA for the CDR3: TGTGCCAGCAGTCGCCGGGACAGGGGAAGTACTGAAGCTTTCTTT. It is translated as CASSRRDRGSTEAFF.

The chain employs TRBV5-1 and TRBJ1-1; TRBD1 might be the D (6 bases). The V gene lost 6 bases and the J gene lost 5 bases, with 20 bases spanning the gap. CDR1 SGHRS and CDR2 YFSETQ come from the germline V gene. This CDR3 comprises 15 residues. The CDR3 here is CASTPLGGRKTEAFF. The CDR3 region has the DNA TGCGCCAGCACTCCCTTGGGGGGCAGAAAGACTGAAGCTTTCTTT. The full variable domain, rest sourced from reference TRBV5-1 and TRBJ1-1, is KAGVTQTPRYLIKTRGQQVTLSCSPISGHRSVSWYQQTPGQGLQFLFEYFSETQRNKGNFPGRFSGRQFSNSRSEMNVSTLELGDSALYLCASTPLGGRKTEAFFGQGTRLTVV.

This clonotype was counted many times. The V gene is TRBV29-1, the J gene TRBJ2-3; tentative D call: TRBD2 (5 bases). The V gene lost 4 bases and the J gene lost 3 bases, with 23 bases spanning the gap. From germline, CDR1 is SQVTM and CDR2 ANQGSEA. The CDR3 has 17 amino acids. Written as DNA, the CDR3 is TGCAGCGTTGGCACCTTGTTGGACTCCTTTAGGACAGATACGCAGTATTTT. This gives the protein CSVGTLLDSFRTDTQYF.

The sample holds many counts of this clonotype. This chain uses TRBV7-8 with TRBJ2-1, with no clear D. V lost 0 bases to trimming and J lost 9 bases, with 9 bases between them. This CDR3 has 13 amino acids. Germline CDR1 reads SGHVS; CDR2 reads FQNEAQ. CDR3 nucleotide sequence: TGTGCCAGCAGCTTAGCGCAGAGAGTTGAGCAGTTCTTC. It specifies CASSLAQRVEQFF.

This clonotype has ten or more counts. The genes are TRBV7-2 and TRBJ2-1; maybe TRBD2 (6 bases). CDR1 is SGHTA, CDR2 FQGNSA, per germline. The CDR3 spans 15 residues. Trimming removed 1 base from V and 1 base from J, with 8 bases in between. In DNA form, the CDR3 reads TGTGCCAGCAGCTTAGATCGGGGGTCCTACAATGAGCAGTTCTTC. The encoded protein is CASSLDRGSYNEQFF. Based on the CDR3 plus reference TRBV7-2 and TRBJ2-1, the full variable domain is GAGVSQSPSNKVTEKGKDVELRCDPISGHTALYWYRQSLGQGLEFLIYFQGNSAPDKSGLPSDRFSAERTGGSVSTLTIQRTQQEDSAVYLCASSLDRGSYNEQFFGPGTRLTVL.

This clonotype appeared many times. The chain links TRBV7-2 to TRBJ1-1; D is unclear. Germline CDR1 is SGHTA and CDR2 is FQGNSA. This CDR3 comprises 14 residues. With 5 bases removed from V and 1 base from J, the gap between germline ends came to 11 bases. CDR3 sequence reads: CASSPFDKNTEAFF. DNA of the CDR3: TGTGCCAGCAGCCCGTTTGACAAGAACACTGAAGCTTTCTTT. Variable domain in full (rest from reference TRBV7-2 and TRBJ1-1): GAGVSQSPSNKVTEKGKDVELRCDPISGHTALYWYRQSLGQGLEFLIYFQGNSAPDKSGLPSDRFSAERTGGSVSTLTIQRTQQEDSAVYLCASSPFDKNTEAFFGQGTRLTVV.

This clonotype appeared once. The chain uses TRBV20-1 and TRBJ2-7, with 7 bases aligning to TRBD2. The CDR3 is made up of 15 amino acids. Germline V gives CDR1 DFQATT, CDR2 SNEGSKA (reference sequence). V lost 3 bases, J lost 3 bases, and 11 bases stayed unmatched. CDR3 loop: CSASRYSGIDYEQYF. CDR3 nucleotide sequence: TGCAGTGCTAGTAGGTACAGCGGGATAGACTACGAGCAGTACTTC.

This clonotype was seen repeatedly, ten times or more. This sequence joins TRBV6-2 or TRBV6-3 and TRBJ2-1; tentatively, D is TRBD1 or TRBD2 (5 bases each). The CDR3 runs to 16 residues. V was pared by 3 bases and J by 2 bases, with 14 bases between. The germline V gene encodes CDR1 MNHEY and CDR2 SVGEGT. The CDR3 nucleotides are TGTGCCAGCAGTTATCGGGGTACAGGTACCTACAATGAGCAGTTCTTC. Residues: CASSYRGTGTYNEQFF.

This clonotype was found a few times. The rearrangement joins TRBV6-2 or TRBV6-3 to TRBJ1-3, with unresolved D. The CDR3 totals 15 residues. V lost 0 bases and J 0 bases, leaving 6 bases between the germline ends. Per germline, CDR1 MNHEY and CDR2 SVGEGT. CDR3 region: CASSYSGSSGNTIYF. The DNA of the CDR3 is TGTGCCAGCAGTTACTCGGGAAGCTCTGGAAACACCATATATTTT.

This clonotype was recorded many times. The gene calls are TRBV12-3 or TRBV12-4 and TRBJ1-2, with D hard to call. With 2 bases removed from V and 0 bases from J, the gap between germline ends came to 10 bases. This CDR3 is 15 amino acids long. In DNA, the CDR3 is TGTGCCAGCAGTTTAAGCACTATGGCTAACTATGGCTACACCTTC. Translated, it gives CASSLSTMANYGYTF.

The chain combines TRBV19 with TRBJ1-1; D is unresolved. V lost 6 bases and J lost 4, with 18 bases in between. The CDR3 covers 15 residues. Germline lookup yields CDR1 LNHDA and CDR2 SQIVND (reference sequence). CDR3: CASSSLDISVTEAFF. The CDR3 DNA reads TGTGCCAGTAGCTCTCTCGACATATCGGTCACTGAAGCTTTCTTT.

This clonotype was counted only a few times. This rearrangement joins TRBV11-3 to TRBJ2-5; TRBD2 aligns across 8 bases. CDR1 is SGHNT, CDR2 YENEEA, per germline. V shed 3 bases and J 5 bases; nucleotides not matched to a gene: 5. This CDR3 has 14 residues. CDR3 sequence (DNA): TGTGCCAGCAGCTTCGGACTAGCTAGGGAGACCCAGTACTTC. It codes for CASSFGLARETQYF.

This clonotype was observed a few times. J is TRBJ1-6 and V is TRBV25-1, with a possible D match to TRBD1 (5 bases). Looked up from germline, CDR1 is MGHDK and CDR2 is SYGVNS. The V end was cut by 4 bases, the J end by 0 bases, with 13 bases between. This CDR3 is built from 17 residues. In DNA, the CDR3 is TGTGCCAGCAGTGTGGGACCGAAGAGCTCCTATAATTCACCCCTCCACTTT. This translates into CASSVGPKSSYNSPLHF.

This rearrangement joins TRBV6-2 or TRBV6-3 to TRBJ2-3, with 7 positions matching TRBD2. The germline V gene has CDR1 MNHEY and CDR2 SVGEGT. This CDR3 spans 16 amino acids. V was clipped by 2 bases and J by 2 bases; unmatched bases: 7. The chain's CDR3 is CASSYGAGSHTDTQYF. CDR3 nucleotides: TGTGCCAGCAGTTACGGAGCGGGGAGCCACACAGATACGCAGTATTTT.

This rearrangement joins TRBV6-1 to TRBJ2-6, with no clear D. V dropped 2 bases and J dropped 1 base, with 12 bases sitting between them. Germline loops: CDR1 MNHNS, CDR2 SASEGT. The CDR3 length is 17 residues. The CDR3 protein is CASSETVRRSGANVLTF. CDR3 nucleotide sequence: TGTGCCAGCAGTGAAACGGTTCGGAGATCTGGGGCCAACGTCCTGACTTTC.

The CDR3 loop is CASSLSRRGSSYNEQFF. The CDR3 DNA reads as TGTGCCAGCAGCTTGAGTAGGAGGGGGAGCTCCTACAATGAGCAGTTCTTC. The chain couples TRBV7-3 to TRBJ2-1; perhaps D is TRBD1 or TRBD2 (6 bases each). The CDR3 contains 17 residues. Germline assignment: CDR1 SGHTA and CDR2 FQGTGA. V lost 3 bases and J 0 bases, leaving 15 bases between the germline ends.

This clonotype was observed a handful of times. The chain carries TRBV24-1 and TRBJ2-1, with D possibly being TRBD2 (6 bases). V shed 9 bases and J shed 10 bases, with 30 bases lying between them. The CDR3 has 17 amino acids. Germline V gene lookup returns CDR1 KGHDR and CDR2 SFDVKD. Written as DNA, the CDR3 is TGTGCCACCGAGTCTGTTAGCGGAATGAATACCTACCGGGAGCAGTTCTTC. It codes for CATESVSGMNTYREQFF.

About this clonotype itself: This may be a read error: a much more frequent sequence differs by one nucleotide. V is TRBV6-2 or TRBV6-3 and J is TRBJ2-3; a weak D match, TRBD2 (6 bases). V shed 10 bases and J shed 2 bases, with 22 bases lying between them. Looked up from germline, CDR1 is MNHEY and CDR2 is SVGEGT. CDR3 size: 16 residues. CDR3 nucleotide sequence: TGTGCCAACAACCCTCTTCCGGGACTGGCCACAGATACGCAGTATTTT. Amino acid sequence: CANNPLPGLATDTQYF.

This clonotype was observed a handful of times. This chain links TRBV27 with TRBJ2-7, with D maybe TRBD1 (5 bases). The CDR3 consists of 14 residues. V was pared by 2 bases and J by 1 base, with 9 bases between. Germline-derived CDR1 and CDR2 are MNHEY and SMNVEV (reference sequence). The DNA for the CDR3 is TGTGCCAGCAGTTTAAACAGGCTTTCCTACGAGCAGTACTTC. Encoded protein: CASSLNRLSYEQYF.

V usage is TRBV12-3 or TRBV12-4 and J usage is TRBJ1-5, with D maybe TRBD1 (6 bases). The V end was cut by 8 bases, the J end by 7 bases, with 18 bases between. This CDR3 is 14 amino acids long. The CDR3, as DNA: TGTGCCAGCTCCCTGATGGGGGGCTCCCAGCCCCAGCATTTT. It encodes CASSLMGGSQPQHF.

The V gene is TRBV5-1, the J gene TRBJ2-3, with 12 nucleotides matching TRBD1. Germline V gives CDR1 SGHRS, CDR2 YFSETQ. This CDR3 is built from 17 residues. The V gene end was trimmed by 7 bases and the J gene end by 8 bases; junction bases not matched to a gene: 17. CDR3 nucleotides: TGCGCCAGCCAGGCCCTCTCCGGGACAGGGGGCTCTGGTACGCAGTATTTT. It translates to CASQALSGTGGSGTQYF.

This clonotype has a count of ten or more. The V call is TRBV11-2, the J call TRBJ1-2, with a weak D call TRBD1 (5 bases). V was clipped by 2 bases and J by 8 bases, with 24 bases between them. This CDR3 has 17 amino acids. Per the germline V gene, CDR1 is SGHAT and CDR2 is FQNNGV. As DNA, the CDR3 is TGTGCCAGCAGCTTACGTGCCGGGACGAATCAACCGGAAGGCTACACCTTC. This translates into CASSLRAGTNQPEGYTF.